This T cell receptor (beta chain) was found in a study of cytotoxic CD8 clonotypes in ibrutinib-treated CLL. General study points: Age-matched healthy donor levels were exceeded by baseline clonality, which tracked circulating CD8+ T-cell counts.

The CDR3 loop spans 15 amino acids. Germline V gene lookup returns CDR1 SGHNT and CDR2 YYREEE (reference sequence). The germline V and J ends were trimmed by 4 bases and 2 bases, with 16 bases remaining between them. Clones were read by immunoSEQ multiplex PCR, and TCRdb kept only the in-frame ones, dropping some. This sample has around 310,000 clones, with roughly 85% found just once. Points on this clone: Its antigen is still unknown.

J is TRBJ2-7 and V is TRBV5-4, with D perhaps being TRBD1 or TRBD2 (5 bases each). The sequencing here drew on PBMCs, taken before ibrutinib treatment. The sequence was collected from a human donor with chronic lymphocytic leukemia. The CDR3 reads CASSPPPGTAYEQYF. In DNA, the CDR3 is TGTGCCAGCAGCCCACCCCCAGGGACCGCCTACGAGCAGTACTTC.